The 13 T cell receptor beta chains given below trace back to one sample, sequenced in a study of CD4 and CD8 cells across lung adenocarcinoma regions. TCRdb re-analysed the PCR reads in MiXCR, keeping a single row per CDR3 protein. The sample has about 23,000 distinct CDR3 sequences, more than 45% seen once. Sequencing was performed on CD4+ T cells from the center of a lung tumor. These receptors were collected from a male donor with lung adenocarcinoma. The CD4 and CD8 labels of this study may be unreliable.

The rearrangement joins TRBV6-1 to TRBJ2-2; tentatively, D is TRBD1 or TRBD2 (5 bases each). V lost 9 bases and J lost 16, with 30 bases in between. The CDR3 is 15 residues long. In germline, CDR1 is MNHNS, CDR2 SASEGT. CDR3 in DNA: TGTGCCAGGGGCCTCCAGTCTGTGATCACCGGGACGCAGTTTTTT. It encodes CARGLQSVITGTQFF.

The rearrangement uses TRBV3-1 and TRBJ2-5, with D hard to call. The DNA end is a closer match to TRBJ2-7, so the J assignment may be wrong. Looked up from germline, CDR1 is LGHDT and CDR2 is YNNKEL (reference sequence). This CDR3 has 12 amino acids. CDR3 loop: CASSHGSYEQYF. In nucleotides, the CDR3 is TGTGCCAGCAGCCACGGTTCCTACGAGCAGTACTTC.

Turning to this clonotype: A read error may account for a junction end that differs from germline. The chain's CDR3 is CASKTSGHLRDF. DNA for the CDR3: TGTGCCAGCAAAACATCAGGGCACCTGCGGGACTTC. The rearrangement links TRBV11-3 to TRBJ2-1, with a weak D call TRBD2 (6 bases). CDR1 SGHNT and CDR2 YENEEA come from the germline V gene. The CDR3 runs 12 residues.

About this clonotype itself: The conserved closing phenylalanine or tryptophan is absent in this CDR3, likely reflecting a read error. Because the CDR3's place on the DNA is in doubt, the DNA is left out and the CDR3 is given as listed by TCRdb. The chain combines TRBV15 with TRBJ2-3; TRBD1, as called in the table, went unchecked against the DNA. The CDR3 is 19 amino acids long, termini counted. Per the germline V gene, CDR1 is LNHNV and CDR2 is YYDKDF (reference sequence). The CDR3 sequence: CATTPGQFCFFCRDRVLLC.

This clonotype has more than one count but fewer than ten. Germline and junction disagree at one end, which may indicate a read error. This sequence joins TRBV6-1 and TRBJ2-3; D gene uncertain. CDR3 size: 15 residues. Germline V gene sequence: CDR1 MNHNS, CDR2 SASEGT. The CDR3 here is CASGLQAVSTDTQFF. In DNA form, the CDR3 reads TGTGCCAGCGGCCTCCAGGCTGTAAGCACAGATACGCAGTTTTTT.

About this clonotype itself: An end of the junction does not agree with germline; a read error may underlie this. The chain combines TRBV6-4 with TRBJ2-3; 9 nucleotides agree with TRBD2. This CDR3 region has 15 residues. CDR1 and CDR2 (germline): MRHNA, SNTAGT. CDR3 sequence (DNA): TGTGGCGGGGGGGACGGGGGCGGGGACCCAGATACGCAGTACTTT. It specifies CGGGDGGGDPDTQYF.

This clonotype is classed as medium-sized. V and J are TRBV6-5 and TRBJ2-5, with TRBD1 matching 10 bases. CDR3 size: 20 residues. The germline V gene has CDR1 MNHEY and CDR2 SVGAGI. With 1 base clipped from V and 1 base from J, the junction kept 15 bases outside the gene matches. CDR3 amino acids: CASSYLFADRGLKGQETQYF. In nucleotides, the CDR3 is TGTGCCAGCAGTTACTTATTTGCGGACAGGGGGTTAAAAGGCCAAGAGACCCAGTACTTC.

The rearrangement uses TRBV6-8 and TRBJ2-2, with D hard to call. The germline V gene encodes CDR1 MNHGY and CDR2 SAAAGT. The CDR3 loop spans 18 amino acids. Trimming took 0 bases from V and 16 from J, leaving 30 bases between them. The CDR3 protein is CASSYSRCSDVSTEKQFF. The CDR3 DNA is TGTGCCAGCAGTTACTCGCGTTGCTCGGATGTAAGCACAGAGAAGCAGTTTTTT.

Many counts were recorded for this clonotype. This chain connects TRBV9 to TRBJ2-1; D gene uncertain. Trimming cost V 4 bases and J 8 bases, with 16 bases left between them. Germline V gene data show CDR1 as SGDLS and CDR2 as YYNGEE. The CDR3 is 14 residues long. The CDR3 DNA follows: TGTGCCAGCAGCAAAGATGGGGTGGGTCATGAGCAGTTCTTC. It encodes CASSKDGVGHEQFF.

The chain carries TRBV6-5 and TRBJ2-3; D not certain. Germline lookup yields CDR1 MNHEY and CDR2 SVGAGI. CDR3 length: 13 amino acids. Trimming shortened V by 4 bases and J by 6 bases, and 11 bases separated the two germline ends. The CDR3 spells CASSSFLRDTQYF. The DNA of the CDR3 is TGTGCCAGCAGTTCCTTCCTTCGGGATACGCAGTATTTT.

This chain connects TRBV6-1 to TRBJ2-1; 9 bases fit TRBD2. The CDR3 is made up of 11 amino acids. V trimming: 6 bases; J trimming: 12 bases; junction bases outside the gene matches: 3. Per the germline V gene, CDR1 is MNHNS and CDR2 is SASEGT. CDR3: CASSLTSGQFF. CDR3 coding DNA: TGTGCCAGCAGCCTGACTAGCGGGCAGTTCTTC.

As for this clonotype: Sequence at one end of the junction differs from germline and may be a read error. V is TRBV6-1 and J is TRBJ2-1; D is possibly TRBD2 (6 bases). CDR1 is MNHNS, CDR2 SASEGT, per germline. The CDR3 totals 16 residues. The CDR3 region has the DNA TGTGCCAGCAGTGAAGAATGGGGAGGCAAGTCCGGTGAGCAGTTTTTC. Protein: CASSEEWGGKSGEQFF.

This clonotype has more than one count but fewer than ten. The chain couples TRBV6-5 to TRBJ2-1, with TRBD1 matching 9 bases. The J call could be wrong; TRBJ2-7 is a better fit for the DNA end. The CDR3 totals 14 residues. CDR1 MNHEY and CDR2 SVGAGI come from the germline V gene. The CDR3 bases are TGTGCCAGCAGTTTAAGACAGGGGGGCTACGAGCAGTACTTC. Encoded protein: CASSLRQGGYEQYF.